This T cell receptor (beta chain) was identified in a study of cytomegalovirus exposure and HLA in healthy donors. Findings of the study overall: V- and J-gene trimming in TCR beta was tied to a missense DCLRE1C variant by an analysis performed later.

This CDR3 comprises 14 residues. Germline V gene lookup returns CDR1 SGHDT and CDR2 YYEEEE. The junction had 6 bases not matched to a gene; V was cut back by 5 bases and J by 3 bases. PCR amplification relied on 60 Vbeta primers (plus 13 Jbeta primers). Produced via immunoSEQ multiplex PCR; TCRdb's table is partial and in-frame only. The table has about 90,000 clones, around 85% seen once; the top ten hold 2.1%. Points on this clone: Its antigen is undetermined.

This chain uses TRBV5-6 with TRBJ2-7, with 9 positions matching TRBD2. This TCR was sampled from a man aged 18 to 29 in good health and CMV-seronegative. Sequencing used PBMCs. The CDR3 reads CASSAGTSHYEQYF. CDR3 in DNA: TGTGCCAGCAGTGCCGGGACTAGCCACTACGAGCAGTACTTC.